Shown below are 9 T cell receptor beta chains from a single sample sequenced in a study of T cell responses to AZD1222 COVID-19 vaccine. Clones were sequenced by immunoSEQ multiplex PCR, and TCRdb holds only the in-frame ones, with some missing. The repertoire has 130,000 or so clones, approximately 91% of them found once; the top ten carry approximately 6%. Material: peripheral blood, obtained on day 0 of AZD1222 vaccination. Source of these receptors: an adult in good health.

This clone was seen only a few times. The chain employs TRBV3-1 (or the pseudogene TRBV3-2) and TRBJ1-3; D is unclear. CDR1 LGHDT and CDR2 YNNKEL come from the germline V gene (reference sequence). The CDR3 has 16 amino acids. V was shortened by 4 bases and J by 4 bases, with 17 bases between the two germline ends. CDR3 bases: TGTGCCAGCAGCCGAGATGTTTCACTTGGGGGAAACACCATATATTTT. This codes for CASSRDVSLGGNTIYF.

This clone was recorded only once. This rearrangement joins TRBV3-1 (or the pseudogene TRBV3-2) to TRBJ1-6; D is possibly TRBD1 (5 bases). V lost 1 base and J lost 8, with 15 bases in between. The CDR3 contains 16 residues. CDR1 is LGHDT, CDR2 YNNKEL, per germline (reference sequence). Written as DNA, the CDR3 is TGTGCCAGCAGCCAAGTAAGGGAGACAGTCGATTCACCCCTCCACTTT. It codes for CASSQVRETVDSPLHF.

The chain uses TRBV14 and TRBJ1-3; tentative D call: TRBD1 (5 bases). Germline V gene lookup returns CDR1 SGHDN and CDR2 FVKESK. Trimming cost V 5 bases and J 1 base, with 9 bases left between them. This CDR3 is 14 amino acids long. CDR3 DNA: TGTGCCAGCAGCGACAGTGGTTCTGGAAACACCATATATTTT. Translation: CASSDSGSGNTIYF.

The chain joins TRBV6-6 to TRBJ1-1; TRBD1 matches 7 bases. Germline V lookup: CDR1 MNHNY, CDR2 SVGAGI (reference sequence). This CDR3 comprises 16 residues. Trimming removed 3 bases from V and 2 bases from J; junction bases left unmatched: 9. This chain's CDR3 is CASSYTAGTVNTEAFF. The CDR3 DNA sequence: TGTGCCAGCAGTTATACCGCCGGGACAGTAAACACTGAAGCTTTCTTT.

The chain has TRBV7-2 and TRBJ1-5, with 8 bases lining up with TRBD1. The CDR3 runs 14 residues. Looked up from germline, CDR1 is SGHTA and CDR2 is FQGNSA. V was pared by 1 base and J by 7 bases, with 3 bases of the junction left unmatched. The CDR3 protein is CASSLGQGTQPQHF. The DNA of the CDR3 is TGTGCCAGCAGCTTAGGACAGGGGACACAGCCCCAGCATTTT.

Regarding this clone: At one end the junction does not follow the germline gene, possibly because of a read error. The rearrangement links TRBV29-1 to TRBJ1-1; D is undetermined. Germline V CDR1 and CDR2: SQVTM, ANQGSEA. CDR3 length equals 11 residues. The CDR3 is CSVFRNPEAFF. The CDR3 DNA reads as TGCAGCGTCTTCCGGAACCCTGAAGCTTTCTTT.

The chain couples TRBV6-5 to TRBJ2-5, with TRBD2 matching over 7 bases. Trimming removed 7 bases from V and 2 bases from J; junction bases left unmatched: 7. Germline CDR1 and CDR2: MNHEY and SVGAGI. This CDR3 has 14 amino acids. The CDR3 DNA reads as TGTGCCAGCAACCCTAGGGGAGGGCAAGAGACCCAGTACTTC. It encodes CASNPRGGQETQYF.

The DNA for the CDR3 is TGTGCCACGGCGCAGGGTCTTTACAATGAGCAGTTCTTC. Residues: CATAQGLYNEQFF. The chain links TRBV10-3 to TRBJ2-1; D might be TRBD1 (5 bases). The CDR3 covers 13 residues. V lost 10 bases and J 4 bases, leaving 14 bases between the germline ends. Looked up from germline, CDR1 is ENHRY and CDR2 is SYGVKD.

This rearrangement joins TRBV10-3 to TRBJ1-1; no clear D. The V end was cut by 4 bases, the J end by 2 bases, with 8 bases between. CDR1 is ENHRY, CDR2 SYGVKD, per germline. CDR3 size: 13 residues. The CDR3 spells CAISGRGNTEAFF. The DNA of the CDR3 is TGTGCCATCAGTGGACGGGGAAACACTGAAGCTTTCTTT.